The rows below give T cell receptor beta chains drawn from one sample of a study of CD8 T cells in ankylosing spondylitis. TCRdb re-analysed the 5' RACE reads in MiXCR, keeping a single row per CDR3 protein. This sample has 250,000 to 400,000 distinct CDR3 sequences, with roughly 11% found just once. Specimen: blood, either unsorted or a sorted T cell fraction (not recorded which). The source is a female donor with ankylosing spondylitis or in good health (not recorded which). The CDR3 runs from the conserved cysteine through the conserved F or W. The D gene is left open where the match is weak. Rows give clone size only sometimes, using once, few, many, or a class for an expanded clone.

clone_size	j_call	d_call	v_call	cdr3_nt	cdr3_aa
few	TRBJ2-1	.	TRBV3-1	TGTGCCAGCAGCCAAAGATCTACAGGGAATGAGCAGTTCTTC	CASSQRSTGNEQFF
few	TRBJ2-3	.	TRBV7-9	TGTGCCAGCAGCTTAGGGGCCTCAGGGAGCAGCACAGATACGCAGTATTTT	CASSLGASGSSTDTQYF
many	TRBJ2-3	.	TRBV5-1	TGCGCCAGCAGCATGGGCCCGCCGAGCACAGATACGCAGTATTTT	CASSMGPPSTDTQYF
many	TRBJ1-2	TRBD1	TRBV27	TGTGCCAGCAGGAGACAGGGTTATTTGTATGGCTACACCTTC	CASRRQGYLYGYTF
few	TRBJ1-2	TRBD1	TRBV5-1	TGCGCCAGCAGCCCTACCAGACAGGGCTTTATGGGCTACACCTTC	CASSPTRQGFMGYTF
.	TRBJ2-7	TRBD1	TRBV12-3/TRBV12-4	TGTGCCAGCAGTTTAGCGAGACAGGGGGCACACGAGCAGTACTTC	CASSLARQGAHEQYF
.	TRBJ2-7	TRBD1	TRBV7-2	TGTGCCAGCAGCATGAAACCGGGACAGGGTGTCTTC	CASSMKPGQGVF
.	TRBJ1-2	.	TRBV7-9	TGTGCCAGCAGCTTACGGGCAGCGTCTGATGGCTACACCTTC	CASSLRAASDGYTF
many	TRBJ1-2	.	TRBV25-1	TGTGCCAGCAGTGAATATACTACCCGGGACACGGGAGGCTACACCTTC	CASSEYTTRDTGGYTF
.	TRBJ2-5	.	TRBV7-2	TGTGCCAGCAGCCTAGGTCAGGGTCCTCAGCAAGAGACCCAGTACTTC	CASSLGQGPQQETQYF
many	TRBJ1-5	TRBD1	TRBV7-2	TGTGCCAGCAGCTTAGGGATTGACAGGGCTTATCAGCCCCAGCATTTT	CASSLGIDRAYQPQHF
.	TRBJ1-1	.	TRBV19	TGTGCCAGTAGTAGGGGACTGATGAACACTGAAGCTTTCTTT	CASSRGLMNTEAFF
few	TRBJ2-5	TRBD1	TRBV20-1	TGCAGTGCTGATGAAGGGGGACAGGGGAAAGAGACCCAGTACTTC	CSADEGGQGKETQYF
many	TRBJ1-1	.	TRBV9	TGTGCCAGCAGCGTAGGTGTGGACACTGAAGCTTTCTTT	CASSVGVDTEAFF
.	TRBJ2-5	TRBD2	TRBV27	TGTGCCAGCACCCCTGGGACTAGCGGTCAAGAGACCCAGTACTTC	CASTPGTSGQETQYF
many	TRBJ1-2	TRBD1	TRBV27	TGTGCCAGCAGTTCGACAGGGGGCAATACTGGCTACACCTTC	CASSSTGGNTGYTF
.	TRBJ1-2	.	TRBV7-2	TGTGCCAGCAGCTTACGACAGGCTGACTTTCTATATGGCTACACCTTC	CASSLRQADFLYGYTF
.	TRBJ2-7	.	TRBV7-6	TGTGCCAGCAGCTTAGCCCCCCACGAGCAGTACTTC	CASSLAPHEQYF
.	TRBJ2-2	.	TRBV30	TGTGCCTGGAGTCCGGGACGGAACACCGGGGAGCTGTTTTTT	CAWSPGRNTGELFF
many	TRBJ1-1	.	TRBV5-1	TGCGCCAGCAGCTTGCTCCCAACCGGACAGACGAACACTGAAGCTTTCTTT	CASSLLPTGQTNTEAFF
.	TRBJ1-2	.	TRBV20-1	TGCAGTGCTACCCCAGATAACTATGGCTACACCTTC	CSATPDNYGYTF
.	TRBJ1-2	.	TRBV6-1	TGTGCCACCGATCTCTATGGCTACACCTTC	CATDLYGYTF
few	TRBJ2-3	.	TRBV11-2	TGTGCCAGCAGCCCATCACGGGGAACTAGTAACCCCTACACAGATACGCAGTATTTT	CASSPSRGTSNPYTDTQYF
many	TRBJ1-1	.	TRBV10-3	TGTGCCATCAGTGGATCCCGGACGGTGAACACTGAAGCTTTCTTT	CAISGSRTVNTEAFF
many	TRBJ2-3	.	TRBV10-3	TGTGCCATCAGTGAGAGGCAGGTCGATACGCAGTATTTT	CAISERQVDTQYF
many	TRBJ1-3	.	TRBV20-1	TGCAGTGCGAGCCTGAGGAACACCATATATTTT	CSASLRNTIYF
many	TRBJ2-6	.	TRBV11-1	TGTGCCAGCAGCTTAGCTCAGGAGGGAGCCTCTGGGGCCAACGTCCTGACTTTC	CASSLAQEGASGANVLTF
once	TRBJ2-1	.	TRBV28	TGTTCCAGCAGTTTGACCTACAATGAGCAGTTCTTC	CSSSLTYNEQFF
many	TRBJ1-4	.	TRBV5-1	TGCGCCAGCAGTTATGGCCAGGGGTCGACTAATGAAAAACTGTTTTTT	CASSYGQGSTNEKLFF